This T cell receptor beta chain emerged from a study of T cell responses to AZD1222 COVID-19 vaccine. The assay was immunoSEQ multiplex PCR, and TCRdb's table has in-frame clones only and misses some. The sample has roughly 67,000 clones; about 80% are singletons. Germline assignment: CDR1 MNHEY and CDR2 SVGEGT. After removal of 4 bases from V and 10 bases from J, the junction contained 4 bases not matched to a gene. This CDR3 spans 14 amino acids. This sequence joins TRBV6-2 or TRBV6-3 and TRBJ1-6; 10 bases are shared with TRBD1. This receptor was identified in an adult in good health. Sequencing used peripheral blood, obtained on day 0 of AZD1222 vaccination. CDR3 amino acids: CASSLTGGRSPLHF. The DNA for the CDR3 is TGTGCCAGCAGTTTGACAGGGGGCCGGTCACCCCTCCACTTT.